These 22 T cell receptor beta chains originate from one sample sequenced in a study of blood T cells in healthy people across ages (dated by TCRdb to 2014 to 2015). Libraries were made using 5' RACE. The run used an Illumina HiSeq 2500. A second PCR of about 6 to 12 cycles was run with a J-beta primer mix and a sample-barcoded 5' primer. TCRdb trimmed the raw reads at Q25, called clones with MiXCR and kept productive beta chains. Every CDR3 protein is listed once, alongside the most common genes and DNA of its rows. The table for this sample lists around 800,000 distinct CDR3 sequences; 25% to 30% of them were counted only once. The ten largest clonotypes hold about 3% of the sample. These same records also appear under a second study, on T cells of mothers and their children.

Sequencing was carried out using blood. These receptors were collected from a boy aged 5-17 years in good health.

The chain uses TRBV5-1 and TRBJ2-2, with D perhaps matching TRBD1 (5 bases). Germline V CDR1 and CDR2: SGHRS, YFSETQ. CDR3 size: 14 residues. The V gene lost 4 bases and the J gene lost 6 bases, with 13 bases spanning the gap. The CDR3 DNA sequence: TGCGCCAGCAGCGACAGACCGGCCCCCGGGGAGCTGTTTTTT. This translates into CASSDRPAPGELFF. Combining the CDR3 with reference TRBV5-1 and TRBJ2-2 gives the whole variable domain KAGVTQTPRYLIKTRGQQVTLSCSPISGHRSVSWYQQTPGQGLQFLFEYFSETQRNKGNFPGRFSGRQFSNSRSEMNVSTLELGDSALYLCASSDRPAPGELFFGEGSRLTVL.

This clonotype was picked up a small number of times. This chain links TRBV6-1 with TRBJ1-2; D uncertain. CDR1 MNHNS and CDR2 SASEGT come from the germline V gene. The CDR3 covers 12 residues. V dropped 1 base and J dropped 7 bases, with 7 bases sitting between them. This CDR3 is CASSEDLRGYTF. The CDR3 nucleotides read TGTGCCAGCAGTGAAGACCTGCGTGGCTACACCTTC.

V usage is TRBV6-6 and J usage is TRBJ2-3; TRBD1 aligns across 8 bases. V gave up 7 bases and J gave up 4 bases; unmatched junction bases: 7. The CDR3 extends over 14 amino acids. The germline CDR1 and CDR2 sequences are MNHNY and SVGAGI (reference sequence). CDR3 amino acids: CASKLDRAPDTQYF. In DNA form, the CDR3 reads TGTGCCAGCAAACTGGACAGGGCCCCAGATACGCAGTATTTT.

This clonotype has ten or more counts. CDR3 sequence (DNA): TGCAGTGCGGGGGGGCCCCCAATCCCCTCTGGGGCCAACGTCCTGACTTTC. Translation: CSAGGPPIPSGANVLTF. The rearrangement joins TRBV20-1 to TRBJ2-6; D possibly corresponds to TRBD2 (7 bases). The CDR3 is 17 residues long. V lost 6 bases and J 0 bases, leaving 18 bases between the germline ends. Germline values: CDR1 DFQATT, CDR2 SNEGSKA (reference sequence).

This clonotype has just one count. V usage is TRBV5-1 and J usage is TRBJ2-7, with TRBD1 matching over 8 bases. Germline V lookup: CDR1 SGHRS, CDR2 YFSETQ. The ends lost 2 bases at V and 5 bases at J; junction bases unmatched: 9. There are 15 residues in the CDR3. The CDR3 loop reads CASSLLQGASNEQYF. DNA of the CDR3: TGCGCCAGCAGCTTATTGCAGGGGGCATCGAACGAGCAGTACTTC. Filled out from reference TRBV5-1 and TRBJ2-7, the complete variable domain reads KAGVTQTPRYLIKTRGQQVTLSCSPISGHRSVSWYQQTPGQGLQFLFEYFSETQRNKGNFPGRFSGRQFSNSRSEMNVSTLELGDSALYLCASSLLQGASNEQYFGPGTRLTVT.

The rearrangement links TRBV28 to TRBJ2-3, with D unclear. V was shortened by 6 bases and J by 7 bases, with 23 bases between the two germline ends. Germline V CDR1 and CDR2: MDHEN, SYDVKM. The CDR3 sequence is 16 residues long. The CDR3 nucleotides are TGTGCCAGCAGAAAACACGGATCGCCAAAACCTAATACGCAGTATTTT. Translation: CASRKHGSPKPNTQYF.

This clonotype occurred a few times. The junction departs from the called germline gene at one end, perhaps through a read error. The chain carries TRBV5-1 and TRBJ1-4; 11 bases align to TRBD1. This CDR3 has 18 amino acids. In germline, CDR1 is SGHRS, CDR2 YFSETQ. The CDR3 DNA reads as TGCGCCAGCTGCTTGGGCGAAGGACAGGGGGCGCGGAATGAAAAACTGTTTTTT. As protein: CASCLGEGQGARNEKLFF. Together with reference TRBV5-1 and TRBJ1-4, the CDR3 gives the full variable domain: KAGVTQTPRYLIKTRGQQVTLSCSPISGHRSVSWYQQTPGQGLQFLFEYFSETQRNKGNFPGRFSGRQFSNSRSEMNVSTLELGDSALYLCASCLGEGQGARNEKLFFGSGTQLSVL.

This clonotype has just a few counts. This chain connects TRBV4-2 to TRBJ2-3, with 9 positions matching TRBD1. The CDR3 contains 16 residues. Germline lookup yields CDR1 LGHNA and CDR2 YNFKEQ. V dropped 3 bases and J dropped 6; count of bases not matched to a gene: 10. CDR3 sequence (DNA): TGTGCCAGCAGCCACCGGGACAGGGAGGATCTTGATACGCAGTATTTT. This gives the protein CASSHRDREDLDTQYF.

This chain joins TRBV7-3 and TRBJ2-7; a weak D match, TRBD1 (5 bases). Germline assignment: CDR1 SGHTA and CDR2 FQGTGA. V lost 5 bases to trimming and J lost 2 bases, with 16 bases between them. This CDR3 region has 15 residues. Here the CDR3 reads CASSPDRTETYEQYF. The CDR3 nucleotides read TGTGCCAGCAGCCCCGACAGAACTGAGACCTACGAGCAGTACTTC.

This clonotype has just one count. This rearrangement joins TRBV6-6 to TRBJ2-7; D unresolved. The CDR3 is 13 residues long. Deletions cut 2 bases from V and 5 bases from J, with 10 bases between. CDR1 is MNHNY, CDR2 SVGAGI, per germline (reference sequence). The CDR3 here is CASSYLTDHEQYF. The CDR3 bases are TGTGCCAGCAGTTACCTTACGGACCACGAGCAGTACTTC.

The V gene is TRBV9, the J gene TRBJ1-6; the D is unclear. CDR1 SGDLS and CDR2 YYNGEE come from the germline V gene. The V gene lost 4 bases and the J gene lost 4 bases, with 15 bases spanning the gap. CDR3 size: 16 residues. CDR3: CASSKTGHRYNSPLHF. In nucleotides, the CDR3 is TGTGCCAGCAGCAAAACTGGGCATCGTTATAATTCACCCCTCCACTTT.

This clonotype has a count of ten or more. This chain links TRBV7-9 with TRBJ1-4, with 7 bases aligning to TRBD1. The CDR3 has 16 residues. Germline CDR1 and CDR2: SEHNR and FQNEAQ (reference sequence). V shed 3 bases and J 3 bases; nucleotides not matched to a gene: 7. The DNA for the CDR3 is TGTGCCAGCAGCTTGGGGACAGCCGGCGCTAATGAAAAACTGTTTTTT. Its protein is CASSLGTAGANEKLFF.

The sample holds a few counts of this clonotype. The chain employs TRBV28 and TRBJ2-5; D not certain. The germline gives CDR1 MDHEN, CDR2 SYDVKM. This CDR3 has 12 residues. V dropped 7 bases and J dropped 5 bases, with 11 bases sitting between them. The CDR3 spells CASTSPSETQYF. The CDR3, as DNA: TGTGCCAGCACCTCCCCGTCGGAGACCCAGTACTTC.

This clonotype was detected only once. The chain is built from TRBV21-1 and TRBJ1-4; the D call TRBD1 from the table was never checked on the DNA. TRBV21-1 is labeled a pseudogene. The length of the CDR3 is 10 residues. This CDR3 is CASSPGKLFF. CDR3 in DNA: TGTGCCAGCAGCCCAGGGAAACTGTTTTTT.

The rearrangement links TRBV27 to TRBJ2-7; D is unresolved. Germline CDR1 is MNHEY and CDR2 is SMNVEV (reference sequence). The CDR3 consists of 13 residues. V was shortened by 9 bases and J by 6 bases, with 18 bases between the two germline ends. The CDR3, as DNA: TGTGCCAGGAGCTTGACTCTCTTCCCCGAGCAGTACTTC. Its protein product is CARSLTLFPEQYF.

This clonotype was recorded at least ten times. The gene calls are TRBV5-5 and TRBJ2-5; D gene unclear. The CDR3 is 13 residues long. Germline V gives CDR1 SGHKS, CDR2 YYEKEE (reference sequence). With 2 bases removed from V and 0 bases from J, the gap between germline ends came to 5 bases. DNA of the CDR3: TGTGCCAGCAGCTTACAAGACCAAGAGACCCAGTACTTC. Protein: CASSLQDQETQYF. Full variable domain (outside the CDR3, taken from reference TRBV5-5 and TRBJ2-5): DAGVTQSPTHLIKTRGQQVTLRCSPISGHKSVSWYQQVLGQGPQFIFQYYEKEERGRGNFPDRFSARQFPNYSSELNVNALLLGDSALYLCASSLQDQETQYFGPGTRLLVL.

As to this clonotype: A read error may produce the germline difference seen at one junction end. Here the CDR3 reads CASSPQEPYGYAF. The CDR3 DNA follows: TGTGCCAGCAGCCCACAGGAACCCTATGGCTACGCCTTC. The V and J genes are TRBV27 and TRBJ1-2, with TRBD1 as a possible D gene (5 bases). This CDR3 is built from 13 residues. Germline V gene sequence: CDR1 MNHEY, CDR2 SMNVEV (reference sequence).

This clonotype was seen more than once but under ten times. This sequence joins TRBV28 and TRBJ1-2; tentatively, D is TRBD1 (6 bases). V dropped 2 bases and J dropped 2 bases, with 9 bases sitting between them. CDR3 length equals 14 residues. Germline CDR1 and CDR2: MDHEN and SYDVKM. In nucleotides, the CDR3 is TGTGCCAGCAGTTTAGTGGACAGCAACTATGGCTACACCTTC. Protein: CASSLVDSNYGYTF.

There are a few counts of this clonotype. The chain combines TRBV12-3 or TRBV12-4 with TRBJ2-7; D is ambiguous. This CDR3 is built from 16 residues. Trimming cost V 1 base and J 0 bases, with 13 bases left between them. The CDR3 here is CASSLVLSSISYEQYF. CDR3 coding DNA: TGTGCCAGCAGTTTAGTACTGAGTAGTATCTCCTACGAGCAGTACTTC.

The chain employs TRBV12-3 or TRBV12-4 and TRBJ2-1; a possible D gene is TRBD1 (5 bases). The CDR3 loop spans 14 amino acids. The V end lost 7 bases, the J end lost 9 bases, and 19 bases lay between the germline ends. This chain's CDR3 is CASNKASGWVEQFF. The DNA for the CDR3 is TGTGCCAGCAATAAAGCGTCAGGGTGGGTTGAGCAGTTCTTC.

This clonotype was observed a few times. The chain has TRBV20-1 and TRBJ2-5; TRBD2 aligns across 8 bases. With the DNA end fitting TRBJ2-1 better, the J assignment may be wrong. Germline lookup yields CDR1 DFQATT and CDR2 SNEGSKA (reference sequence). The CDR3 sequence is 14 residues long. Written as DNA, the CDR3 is TGCAGTGCTAGAGCACTAGCGGTATACAATGAGCAGTTCTTC. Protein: CSARALAVYNEQFF.

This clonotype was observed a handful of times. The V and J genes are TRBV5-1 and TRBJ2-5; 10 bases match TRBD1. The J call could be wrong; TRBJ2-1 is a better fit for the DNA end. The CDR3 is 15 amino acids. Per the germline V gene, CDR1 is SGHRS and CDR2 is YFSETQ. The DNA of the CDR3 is TGCGCCAGCAGCTTAGCGTGGACAGGGGGAAATGAGCAGTTCTTC. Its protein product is CASSLAWTGGNEQFF.